This T cell receptor beta chain derives from a study of blood T cell repertoires in COVID-19. Whole-study context: Sites across the United States, Italy and Spain contributed samples from acute and convalescent COVID-19.

As originally analysed: How many nucleated cells were present was estimated from reference gene primer amplification. Method: immunoSEQ multiplex PCR; TCRdb's copy keeps in-frame clones and lacks some. V, J and clone size are those of that table, while D and trimming were read from the DNA. The repertoire holds some 240,000 clones, with around 83% as singletons. This CDR3 has 14 amino acids. CDR1 and CDR2 from the germline V gene are SNHLY and FYNNEI. V was cut by 9 bases and J by 4 bases, with 18 bases left in between. The specimen sequenced was peripheral blood. This chain links TRBV2 with TRBJ1-2; D might be TRBD1 (6 bases). This receptor was identified in a man aged 50 or older with active or convalescent COVID-19. In DNA form, the CDR3 reads TGTGCCAGTAGGGGGGGGTCCTCCACCTATGGCTACACCTTC. This codes for CASRGGSSTYGYTF.